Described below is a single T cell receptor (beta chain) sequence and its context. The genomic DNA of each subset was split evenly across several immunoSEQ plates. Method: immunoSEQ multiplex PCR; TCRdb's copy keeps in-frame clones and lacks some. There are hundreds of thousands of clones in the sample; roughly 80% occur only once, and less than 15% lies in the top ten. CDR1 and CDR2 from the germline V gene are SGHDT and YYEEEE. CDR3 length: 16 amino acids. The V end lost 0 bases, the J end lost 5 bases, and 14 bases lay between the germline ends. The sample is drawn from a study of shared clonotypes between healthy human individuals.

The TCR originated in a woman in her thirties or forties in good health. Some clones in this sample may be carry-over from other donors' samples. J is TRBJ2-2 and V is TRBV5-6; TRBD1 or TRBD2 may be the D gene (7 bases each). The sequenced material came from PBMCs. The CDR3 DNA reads TGTGCCAGCAGCTTGGAGGGAGGGGGCTTTACCGGGGAGCTGTTTTTT. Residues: CASSLEGGGFTGELFF.